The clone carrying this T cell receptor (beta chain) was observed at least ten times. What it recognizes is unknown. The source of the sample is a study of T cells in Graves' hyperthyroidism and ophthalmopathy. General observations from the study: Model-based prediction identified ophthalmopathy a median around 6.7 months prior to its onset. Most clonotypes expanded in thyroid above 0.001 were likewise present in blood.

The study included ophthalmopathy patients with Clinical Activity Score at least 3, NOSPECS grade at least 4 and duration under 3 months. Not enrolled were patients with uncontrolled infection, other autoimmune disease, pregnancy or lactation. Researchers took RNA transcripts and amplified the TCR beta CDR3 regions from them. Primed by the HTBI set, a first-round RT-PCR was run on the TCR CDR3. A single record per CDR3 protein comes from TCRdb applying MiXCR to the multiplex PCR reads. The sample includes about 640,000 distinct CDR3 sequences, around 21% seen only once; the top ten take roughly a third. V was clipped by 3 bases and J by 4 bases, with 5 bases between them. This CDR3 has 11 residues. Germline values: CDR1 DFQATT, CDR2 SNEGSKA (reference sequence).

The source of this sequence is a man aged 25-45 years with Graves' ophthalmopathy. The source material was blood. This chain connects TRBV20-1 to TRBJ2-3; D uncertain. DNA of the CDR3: TGCAGTGCTAGCAACCCAGATACGCAGTATTTT. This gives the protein CSASNPDTQYF.